This passage covers 12 T cell receptor beta chains from one sample sequenced in a study of T cells in localized non-small cell lung cancer. Produced via immunoSEQ multiplex PCR; TCRdb's table is partial and in-frame only. This sample has about 10,000 clones; more than 75% occur once, and the top ten carry 8.5% to 10%. This specimen was peripheral blood, taken before any cancer treatment. The receptors derive from a male donor older than 55 with stage III lung adenocarcinoma.

This clone was picked up one time. The CDR3 nucleotides read TGTGCCAGCAGTGAACAGCAGCTAGCCAAAAACATTCAGTACTTC. Protein: CASSEQQLAKNIQYF. The V call is TRBV2, the J call TRBJ2-4; unclear D gene. Germline V lookup: CDR1 SNHLY, CDR2 FYNNEI. CDR3 size: 15 residues. The germline V and J ends were trimmed by 2 bases and 0 bases, with 8 bases remaining between them.

V and J are TRBV7-3 and TRBJ2-4, with 7 nucleotides matching TRBD1. The germline CDR1 and CDR2 sequences are SGHTA and FQGTGA. V trimming: 2 bases; J trimming: 3 bases; junction bases outside the gene matches: 7. The CDR3 runs 16 residues. The CDR3 sequence is CASSLQTGPGKNIQYF. The CDR3 DNA reads as TGTGCCAGCAGCTTACAGACAGGGCCTGGCAAAAACATTCAGTACTTC.

The V call is TRBV18, the J call TRBJ2-5; D is possibly TRBD1 or TRBD2 (5 bases each). The germline V and J ends were trimmed by 1 base and 3 bases, with 9 bases remaining between them. Germline CDR1 reads KGHSH; CDR2 reads LQKENI. The CDR3 spans 14 residues. Here the CDR3 reads CASSPLRDEETQYF. The CDR3 DNA sequence: TGTGCCAGCTCACCACTCCGGGACGAAGAGACCCAGTACTTC.

This clone was detected a few times. The V call is TRBV5-4, the J call TRBJ1-1; no definite D call. The CDR3 contains 14 residues. The germline gives CDR1 SGHNT, CDR2 YYREEE (reference sequence). Deletions cut 1 base from V and 1 base from J, with 8 bases between. CDR3 protein: CASSLPGQNTEAFF. The CDR3 DNA reads TGTGCCAGCAGCTTGCCGGGCCAGAACACTGAAGCTTTCTTT.

The chain combines TRBV5-1 with TRBJ1-1; D is possibly TRBD1 (5 bases). Trimming took off 4 bases at V and 6 bases at J, with 19 bases between the two ends. Germline V CDR1 and CDR2: SGHRS, YFSETQ. This CDR3 spans 15 amino acids. CDR3 nucleotides: TGCGCCAGCAGCCCGACGGTTGCCCCGGGGGCTGAAGCTTTCTTT. Protein product: CASSPTVAPGAEAFF.

V usage is TRBV13 and J usage is TRBJ2-2; TRBD2 might be the D (8 bases). Trimming removed 5 bases at V and 6 bases at J, with 34 bases between. Looked up from germline, CDR1 is PRHDT and CDR2 is FYEKMQ (reference sequence). The CDR3 runs to 21 residues. CDR3 residues: CASSLEERGQDGDTGAGELFF. The CDR3 coding sequence is TGTGCCAGCAGCCTCGAGGAGCGGGGGCAAGACGGAGATACAGGGGCCGGGGAGCTGTTTTTT.

This clone was seen just once. This sequence joins TRBV18 and TRBJ2-7; D not certain. This CDR3 region has 14 residues. The germline gives CDR1 KGHSH, CDR2 LQKENI. The V gene lost 3 bases and the J gene lost 2 bases, with 11 bases spanning the gap. This CDR3 reads CASSPRTGPYEQYF. The CDR3, as DNA: TGTGCCAGCTCACCTCGGACGGGCCCCTACGAGCAGTACTTC.

V gene TRBV7-2 combines with J gene TRBJ1-2; the D gene is possibly TRBD1 (5 bases). The CDR3 loop spans 15 amino acids. The V end was cut by 4 bases, the J end by 1 base, with 13 bases between. Germline-derived CDR1 and CDR2 are SGHTA and FQGNSA. The CDR3 region has the DNA TGTGCCAGCAGCTCCGGACACATAAGTAACTATGGCTACACCTTC. Protein product: CASSSGHISNYGYTF. Looking up the rest from reference TRBV7-2 and TRBJ1-2 gives the full variable domain: GAGVSQSPSNKVTEKGKDVELRCDPISGHTALYWYRQSLGQGLEFLIYFQGNSAPDKSGLPSDRFSAERTGGSVSTLTIQRTQQEDSAVYLCASSSGHISNYGYTFGSGTRLTVV.

This chain connects TRBV18 to TRBJ2-1, with 7 bases fitting TRBD1. The CDR3 totals 17 residues. The junction had 14 bases not matched to a gene; V was cut back by 2 bases and J by 7 bases. From germline, CDR1 is KGHSH and CDR2 LQKENI. CDR3 in DNA: TGTGCCAGCTCACCATTTGGGCCAGGGGGTGAGGTAAATGAGCAGTTCTTC. It encodes CASSPFGPGGEVNEQFF. The full variable domain, in which reference TRBV18 and TRBJ2-1 provide the parts outside the CDR3, is NAGVMQNPRHLVRRRGQEARLRCSPMKGHSHVYWYRQLPEEGLKFMVYLQKENIIDESGMPKERFSAEFPKEGPSILRIQQVVRGDSAAYFCASSPFGPGGEVNEQFFGPGTRLTVL.

This sequence joins TRBV28 and TRBJ2-7; possibly TRBD1 for D (6 bases). Germline assignment: CDR1 MDHEN and CDR2 SYDVKM. The CDR3 has 16 amino acids. The V gene lost 6 bases and the J gene lost 3 bases, with 21 bases spanning the gap. The DNA for the CDR3 is TGTGCCAGCAGGCCCTTTACAGGGATGGCGGACTACGAGCAGTACTTC. Its translation: CASRPFTGMADYEQYF.

The chain employs TRBV12-5 and TRBJ2-1, with D tentatively TRBD1 (7 bases). The length of the CDR3 is 14 residues. Between the trimmed V and J ends, which lost 6 bases and 5 bases, there was a span of 14 bases. CDR1 is LGHNT and CDR2 is FRNRAP in the germline V gene. The DNA for the CDR3 is TGTGCTAGTGGGCCCCCAGGGGGGCACAATGAGCAGTTCTTC. Encoded protein: CASGPPGGHNEQFF.

This sequence joins TRBV9 and TRBJ1-6, with TRBD1 identical over 8 bases. The CDR3 spans 15 residues. Germline values: CDR1 SGDLS, CDR2 YYNGEE. With 5 bases clipped from V and 7 bases from J, the junction kept 8 bases outside the gene matches. Here the CDR3 DNA reads TGTGCCAGCAGGGGACCGGGACAGGTGAATTCACCCCTCCACTTT. It is translated as CASRGPGQVNSPLHF.